This TCR beta chain was sequenced during a study of blood T cell repertoires in COVID-19. Whole-study context: From T cells, B-cell-depleted T cells, or PBMCs came the material, which was cDNA or gDNA.

The CDR3 totals 15 residues. Between the trimmed V and J ends, which lost 4 bases and 6 bases, there was a span of 15 bases. Germline V gives CDR1 LNHDA, CDR2 SQIVND (reference sequence). Sequencing was performed with immunoSEQ multiplex PCR; in TCRdb, only in-frame clones are kept and a portion is missing. The sample carries about 360,000 clones, approximately 86% recorded once. This chain joins TRBV19 and TRBJ1-4, with no clear D. The clonotype was recovered from a human donor in a cohort sampled during active COVID-19. Sequenced input: peripheral blood. CDR3 nucleotide sequence: TGTGCCAGTAGTAGACGGAGGACGTTGGATGAAAAACTGTTTTTT. This sequence encodes CASSRRRTLDEKLFF.